These 23 T cell receptor beta chains share one sample of origin, sequenced in a study of cytomegalovirus exposure and HLA in healthy donors (dated by TCRdb to about 2017). The library came from the immunoSEQ multiplex PCR assay. For the multiplex PCR, a mixture combining 60 forward primers for TCR Vbeta segments and 13 reverse primers for TCR Jbeta segments was used. Held by TCRdb, this immuneACCESS table contains in-frame sequences only and omits some clones. Under half of the omission traces to an unresolved V gene where checked; the cause of the rest is unknown. Within this sample are more than 95,000 clones, with around 80% of them counted one time only. Roughly an eighth of the sample lies in the top ten. Sequenced input: PBMCs. The receptor set was obtained from an older woman in good health and CMV-seropositive.

This clone was seen a single time. This chain joins TRBV5-4 and TRBJ2-6, with D perhaps matching TRBD2 (6 bases). CDR3 length equals 17 residues. V lost 5 bases and J 0 bases, leaving 15 bases between the germline ends. CDR1 is SGHNT and CDR2 is YYREEE in the germline V gene (reference sequence). CDR3 sequence (DNA): TGTGCCAGCAGGGGGGTAGCGGCAAGCTCTGGGGCCAACGTCCTGACTTTC. Protein sequence: CASRGVAASSGANVLTF.

This sequence joins TRBV14 and TRBJ1-1; D is possibly TRBD1 (6 bases). The CDR3 is 15 amino acids. CDR1 is SGHDN and CDR2 is FVKESK in the germline V gene. V lost 3 bases, J lost 4 bases, and 15 bases lay in between. CDR3 in amino acids: CASSQRLQGVTEAFF. CDR3 in DNA: TGTGCCAGCAGCCAGCGCTTACAGGGCGTCACTGAAGCTTTCTTT. Complete variable domain (other parts from reference TRBV14 and TRBJ1-1): EAGVTQFPSHSVIEKGQTVTLRCDPISGHDNLYWYRRVMGKEIKFLLHFVKESKQDESGMPNNRFLAERTGGTYSTLKVQPAELEDSGVYFCASSQRLQGVTEAFFGQGTRLTVV.

The chain recombines TRBV30 with TRBJ1-5; D gene ambiguous. The CDR3 has 13 residues. Germline V gene sequence: CDR1 GTSNPN, CDR2 SVGIG (reference sequence). V gave up 1 base and J gave up 9 bases, with 13 bases separating them. CDR3 DNA: TGTGCCTGGAGTGGAGCGACGGGTTTGCCCCAGCATTTT. Translation: CAWSGATGLPQHF.

The table lists this clone with a few counts. The rearrangement joins TRBV11-2 to TRBJ2-1; 10 bases fit TRBD2. CDR3 length equals 14 residues. V was clipped by 5 bases and J by 4 bases; unmatched bases: 2. Germline V gives CDR1 SGHAT, CDR2 FQNNGV. The chain's CDR3 is CASSRTSGYNEQFF. CDR3 DNA sequence: TGTGCCAGCAGCCGGACTAGCGGATACAATGAGCAGTTCTTC.

This chain uses TRBV4-2 with TRBJ2-7, with 8 bases that match TRBD1. The CDR3 runs to 16 residues. With V trimmed by 2 bases and J by 0 bases, 6 bases remained unmatched. Germline V gene data show CDR1 as LGHNA and CDR2 as YNFKEQ. Here the CDR3 reads CASSQFQGADSYEQYF. In DNA, the CDR3 is TGTGCCAGCAGCCAATTTCAGGGGGCCGACTCCTACGAGCAGTACTTC.

The V call is TRBV9, the J call TRBJ1-1; D is possibly TRBD1 (5 bases). The V and J ends lost 0 bases and 4 bases respectively, with 16 bases between them. The CDR3 covers 16 residues. Per the germline V gene, CDR1 is SGDLS and CDR2 is YYNGEE. CDR3 amino acids: CASSVGFSSGATEAFF. DNA for the CDR3: TGTGCCAGCAGCGTAGGCTTCTCAAGTGGGGCCACTGAAGCTTTCTTT.

The chain joins TRBV6-5 to TRBJ2-5; no clear D. V was shortened by 0 bases and J by 2 bases, with 13 bases between the two germline ends. Germline V gene data show CDR1 as MNHEY and CDR2 as SVGAGI. CDR3 size: 16 residues. The CDR3 protein is CASSYSNSRRQETQYF. DNA of the CDR3: TGTGCCAGCAGTTACTCGAACTCGAGAAGACAAGAGACCCAGTACTTC.

The CDR3 protein is CAWSVRGGRDVGYTF. The CDR3 nucleotides are TGTGCCTGGAGTGTTAGGGGGGGCAGGGATGTTGGCTACACCTTC. V is TRBV30 and J is TRBJ1-2, with D maybe TRBD1 (6 bases). This CDR3 contains 15 residues. V gave up 0 bases and J gave up 7 bases, with 18 bases separating them. Germline loops: CDR1 GTSNPN, CDR2 SVGIG (reference sequence).

J is TRBJ2-7 and V is TRBV27, with D perhaps TRBD2 (7 bases). CDR1 and CDR2 from the germline V gene are MNHEY and SMNVEV (reference sequence). CDR3 length: 18 amino acids. V was shortened by 3 bases and J by 3 bases, with 24 bases between the two germline ends. The CDR3 is CASSLGGLFGGPGYEQYF. In nucleotides, the CDR3 is TGTGCCAGCAGTTTGGGGGGTCTGTTCGGGGGGCCTGGCTACGAGCAGTACTTC.

CDR3 region: CASSSDYASSREQFF. CDR3 coding DNA: TGTGCCAGCAGCTCAGACTATGCCAGCAGCCGTGAGCAGTTCTTC. The chain uses TRBV7-2 and TRBJ2-1, with TRBD2 as a possible D gene (5 bases). The germline V gene has CDR1 SGHTA and CDR2 FQGNSA. This CDR3 is 15 amino acids long. Trimming shortened V by 4 bases and J by 9 bases, and 19 bases separated the two germline ends.

This chain connects TRBV6-1 to TRBJ1-3, with 7 bases matching TRBD1. The CDR3 contains 15 residues. V lost 6 bases to trimming and J lost 0 bases; unmatched junction nucleotides: 5. Germline V gene sequence: CDR1 MNHNS, CDR2 SASEGT. CDR3 sequence: CASRTGQTSGNTIYF. CDR3 DNA sequence: TGTGCCAGCAGGACGGGACAGACCTCTGGAAACACCATATATTTT.

The rearrangement links TRBV6-5 to TRBJ2-7; possibly TRBD2 for D (6 bases). The CDR3 contains 16 residues. Germline V gives CDR1 MNHEY, CDR2 SVGAGI. The V and J ends lost 2 bases and 5 bases respectively, with 19 bases between them. CDR3 protein: CASSYGGAVATNEQYF. CDR3 DNA: TGTGCCAGCAGTTACGGCGGGGCGGTTGCAACCAACGAGCAGTACTTC.

V and J are TRBV6-4 and TRBJ2-2, with 7 bases identical to TRBD1. Per germline, CDR1 MRHNA and CDR2 SNTAGT. The CDR3 contains 16 residues. V was clipped by 4 bases and J by 0 bases; unmatched bases: 5. In nucleotides, the CDR3 is TGTGCCAGCAGTGCGCTGGGGACAGCGAACACCGGGGAGCTGTTTTTT. Its translation: CASSALGTANTGELFF.

V usage is TRBV7-3 and J usage is TRBJ2-5; 9 bases line up with TRBD1. The CDR3 totals 14 residues. With V trimmed by 6 bases and J by 4 bases, 6 bases remained unmatched. Germline lookup yields CDR1 SGHTA and CDR2 FQGTGA. CDR3 DNA sequence: TGTGCCAGCAGTACAGGGGGCGCGGGAGAGACCCAGTACTTC. Protein: CASSTGGAGETQYF.

The chain has TRBV7-9 and TRBJ1-1; TRBD1 matches 7 bases. The CDR3 sequence is 13 residues long. V lost 5 bases, J lost 2 bases, and 2 bases stayed unmatched. The germline V gene has CDR1 SEHNR and CDR2 FQNEAQ (reference sequence). DNA for the CDR3: TGTGCCAGCAGCCGACAGGGTAACACTGAAGCTTTCTTT. Amino acid sequence: CASSRQGNTEAFF.

This chain uses TRBV6-6 with TRBJ1-5; D might be TRBD1 (5 bases). The CDR3 totals 15 residues. Per the germline V gene, CDR1 is MNHNY and CDR2 is SVGAGI (reference sequence). The V and J ends lost 0 bases and 3 bases respectively, with 9 bases between them. The CDR3 sequence: CASSYSSGNNQPQHF. The DNA for the CDR3 is TGTGCCAGCAGTTACTCTTCAGGGAACAATCAGCCCCAGCATTTT.

This clone was seen a few times. The V and J genes are TRBV7-2 and TRBJ1-6; maybe TRBD1 (5 bases). Trimming removed 0 bases at V and 8 bases at J, with 8 bases between. CDR1 is SGHTA and CDR2 is FQGNSA in the germline V gene. The CDR3 loop spans 14 amino acids. The CDR3 region is CASSLAIRDSPLHF. CDR3 DNA sequence: TGTGCCAGCAGCTTAGCAATCAGGGATTCACCCCTCCACTTT.

The CDR3 loop is CASSLYRGGTGTLNYTF. The CDR3 bases are TGTGCCAGCAGCTTGTATCGGGGGGGAACAGGGACCTTAAACTACACCTTC. The genes are TRBV5-4 and TRBJ1-2; tentatively, D is TRBD1 (6 bases). Germline V CDR1 and CDR2: SGHNT, YYREEE (reference sequence). The ends were cut back, 1 base at V and 10 bases at J, with 26 bases in the middle. CDR3 size: 17 residues.

The rearrangement links TRBV5-8 to TRBJ1-2; possibly TRBD1 for D (6 bases). Germline V lookup: CDR1 SGHTS, CDR2 YDEGEE. V was shortened by 1 base and J by 2 bases, with 12 bases between the two germline ends. The CDR3 runs to 15 residues. The CDR3 reads CASSLRQGPNYGYTF. The CDR3 DNA follows: TGTGCCAGCAGCTTGCGGCAGGGGCCCAACTATGGCTACACCTTC.

This chain uses TRBV9 with TRBJ2-5; TRBD2 matches 8 bases. J lost 4 bases, V lost 0 bases, and 5 bases had no gene match. This CDR3 spans 15 amino acids. Germline V gives CDR1 SGDLS, CDR2 YYNGEE. The CDR3 nucleotides are TGTGCCAGCAGCGTAGATGGGGCGGGGGGAGAGACCCAGTACTTC. Encoded protein: CASSVDGAGGETQYF.

This clone has more than one count but fewer than ten. The gene calls are TRBV19 and TRBJ1-2; 7 positions match TRBD1. CDR3 length: 16 residues. V was pared by 1 base and J by 3 bases, with 8 bases of the junction left unmatched. Per germline, CDR1 LNHDA and CDR2 SQIVND (reference sequence). As DNA, the CDR3 is TGTGCCAGTAGTATAGCCTGGGACAGTTCGGACTATGGCTACACCTTC. As protein: CASSIAWDSSDYGYTF.

The rearrangement links TRBV4-3 to TRBJ1-1, with D possibly TRBD1 on 6 matching bases. Deletions cut 3 bases from V and 1 base from J, with 12 bases between. The germline gives CDR1 LGHNA, CDR2 YSLEER. The CDR3 covers 15 residues. This CDR3 is CASSQQQGSNTEAFF. CDR3 nucleotides: TGCGCCAGCAGCCAGCAACAGGGATCGAACACTGAAGCTTTCTTT.

This chain uses TRBV29-1 with TRBJ1-1; 9 nucleotides agree with TRBD1. Germline lookup yields CDR1 SQVTM and CDR2 ANQGSEA. The CDR3 extends over 12 amino acids. V lost 6 bases and J lost 4; bases outside the gene matches: 3. CDR3 residues: CSVGDRVTEAFF. CDR3 DNA sequence: TGCAGCGTCGGGGACAGGGTCACTGAAGCTTTCTTT.